The source of this T cell receptor (beta chain) is a study of CD8 T cells in ankylosing spondylitis. Study results and limitations: Seemingly distinctive of ankylosing spondylitis blood was a TCR beta motif formed by eight highly homologous variants. Reactive arthritis synovial fluid and blood were previously reported to contain some motif variants.

CDR1 SGDLS and CDR2 YYNGEE come from the germline V gene. The CDR3 sequence is 15 residues long. V was shortened by 4 bases and J by 4 bases, with 15 bases between the two germline ends. In its sample, this clonotype was seen many times. Its specificity is unknown. The authors made TCR beta libraries by quantitative 5'-RACE with molecular barcodes. TCRdb re-analysed the 5' RACE reads in MiXCR, keeping a single row per CDR3 protein. In the table there are 750,000 to 850,000 distinct CDR3 sequences, around 11% of which are singletons. The sample was blood, either unsorted or a sorted T cell fraction (not recorded which). The source of this sequence is a male donor with ankylosing spondylitis. The V call is TRBV9, the J call TRBJ2-1, with a tentative D call TRBD2 (6 bases). This CDR3 is CASSLNSGTYNEQFF. The CDR3 nucleotides are TGTGCCAGCAGCCTAAATTCCGGGACTTACAATGAGCAGTTCTTC.